This is a list of T cell receptor beta chains from one sample in a study of identical twins. TCRdb re-analysed the 5' RACE reads in MiXCR, keeping a single row per CDR3 protein. The sample yields 300,000 to 400,000 distinct CDR3 sequences, roughly 12% seen once. The same sample was also studied in work on yellow fever vaccine responses in identical twins.

The sample consisted of CD8+ T cells sorted from blood. The receptors were sampled from a woman under 30 in good health. The CDR3 runs from the conserved cysteine through the conserved F or W. D genes are given only for firm matches. Where a row states a size, it is once, few, many or the class of an expanded clone; other rows omit it.

DNA	CDR3	size	D	J	V
TGCAGTGCGCCCGAGGGGGTCATTAATTCACCCCTCCACTTT	CSAPEGVINSPLHF	few	NA	TRBJ1-6	TRBV20-1
TGTGCCAGCAGCTTTCGAGGGGGGCTAACCTACAATGAGCAGTTCTTC	CASSFRGGLTYNEQFF	few	NA	TRBJ2-1	TRBV7-6
TGCGCCAGCAGCTTAGGAGGCCACACTGAAGCTTTCTTT	CASSLGGHTEAFF	many	NA	TRBJ1-1	TRBV5-1
TGTGCCAGCAGCGGGGGGGGACAGGAGGCTTTCTTT	CASSGGGQEAFF	NA	TRBD1	TRBJ1-1	TRBV9
TGTGCCAGCAGTTCTACCGGGACAGGGGGAAAGGAGCAGTACTTC	CASSSTGTGGKEQYF	NA	TRBD1	TRBJ2-7	TRBV28
TGTGCCAGCAGTGAATCTTTTGGGGAGCGCGGGAACACCGGGGAGCTGTTTTTT	CASSESFGERGNTGELFF	NA	NA	TRBJ2-2	TRBV25-1
TGTGCCAGCAGCCAAGGTAGGCCTGGCCAAGAGACCCAGTACTTC	CASSQGRPGQETQYF	NA	NA	TRBJ2-5	TRBV3-1
TGCAGCGCCGGGAGGGAATACACTGAAGCTTTCTTT	CSAGREYTEAFF	many	NA	TRBJ1-1	TRBV29-1
TGTGCCAGCAGTGAATGGGATTCCGCCGAGGGGGGTACCCAGTACTTC	CASSEWDSAEGGTQYF	many	NA	TRBJ2-5	TRBV25-1
TGTGCCAGCAGTGACAACAGGGGGACCAATGAGCAGTTCTTC	CASSDNRGTNEQFF	few	TRBD1	TRBJ2-1	TRBV28
TGCAGTGCTAGGGCCGACGACTACAATGAGCAGTTCTTC	CSARADDYNEQFF	few	NA	TRBJ2-1	TRBV20-1
TGTGCTAGTGGCACCGGGGGGCCCCAGCATTTT	CASGTGGPQHF	many	NA	TRBJ1-5	TRBV12-5
TGTGCCAGCAGCGCTGACACCCCCTACGAGCAGTACTTC	CASSADTPYEQYF	NA	NA	TRBJ2-7	TRBV6-1
TGTGCCAGCAGTCACCCTACCCAAGGGACAGCGACGCAAGAGACCCAGTACTTC	CASSHPTQGTATQETQYF	few	TRBD1	TRBJ2-5	TRBV2
TGTGCCAGCGGTATTTCGAGTGGGCAGCCCCAGCATTTT	CASGISSGQPQHF	many	NA	TRBJ1-5	TRBV12-3/TRBV12-4
TGTGCCAGCGGGGACAGGATTTATGGCTACACCTTC	CASGDRIYGYTF	NA	TRBD1	TRBJ1-2	TRBV2
TGCGCCAGCAGCTTACAGGGCACTGAGCAGTTCTTC	CASSLQGTEQFF	few	NA	TRBJ2-1	TRBV5-1
TGTGCCAGCAGTGAAGCGCTATTAGGAACTAGCGGGGGAGATAGCACAGATACGCAGTATTTT	CASSEALLGTSGGDSTDTQYF	few	TRBD2	TRBJ2-3	TRBV2
TGTGCCAGCAAGGGGACAGAGACTACCGGGGAGCTGTTTTTT	CASKGTETTGELFF	NA	TRBD1	TRBJ2-2	TRBV6-2/TRBV6-3
TGCAGCGCCATAGGGACTAGCGGGAGGGACAATGAGCAGTTCTTC	CSAIGTSGRDNEQFF	many	TRBD2	TRBJ2-1	TRBV29-1
TGCGCCAGCAGCCAAGTTGCTAGCGGGAGGCAAAACGGAGACGAGCAGTACTTC	CASSQVASGRQNGDEQYF	many	TRBD2	TRBJ2-7	TRBV4-1
TGTGCCAGCAGCTTTGCCGTTTCTGAAGCTTTCTTT	CASSFAVSEAFF	few	NA	TRBJ1-1	TRBV7-9
TGCAGCGTCGTGCAGGGGTGGGAAGCTTTCTTT	CSVVQGWEAFF	NA	NA	TRBJ1-1	TRBV29-1
TGCGCCAGCAGCCCTGGGACAGTCCAAGAGACCCAGTACTTC	CASSPGTVQETQYF	many	TRBD1	TRBJ2-5	TRBV4-1
TGCGCCAGCAGAGATAGTGGGTATGAGCAGTTCTTC	CASRDSGYEQFF	many	NA	TRBJ2-1	TRBV5-1
TGTGCCAGCAGTCCCCTGAGCGGGAGTGGGGCAGATACGCAGTATTTT	CASSPLSGSGADTQYF	many	TRBD2	TRBJ2-3	TRBV6-4
TGTGCCATCAGTGAGCGAATCGGACAGGGAAAGTCACCCCTCCACTTT	CAISERIGQGKSPLHF	few	TRBD1	TRBJ1-6	TRBV10-3
TGTGCCAGCAGTTTAAGGTCAGGGGGCAACGAGCAGTACTTC	CASSLRSGGNEQYF	NA	TRBD1	TRBJ2-7	TRBV27
TGTGCCATGAGCCCCTCCACAGGGTTAGAGACCCAGTACTTC	CAMSPSTGLETQYF	NA	NA	TRBJ2-5	TRBV5-7
TGCGCCAGCAGCCAAAGGACAGGACCATCTGGGGCCAACGTCCTGACTTTC	CASSQRTGPSGANVLTF	few	TRBD1	TRBJ2-6	TRBV4-1
TGTGCCAGCAGCCACGGGAGGGGGCCCCAAAACATTCAGTACTTC	CASSHGRGPQNIQYF	NA	NA	TRBJ2-4	TRBV6-1
TGTGCCAGCAGCTTAGCGCAGCGGGAGTTCGATGAGCAGTTCTTC	CASSLAQREFDEQFF	many	TRBD2	TRBJ2-1	TRBV7-8
TGTGCCAGCAGCTTGGAGGGCGCGGGACCACCCCACAATGAGCAGTTCTTC	CASSLEGAGPPHNEQFF	few	NA	TRBJ2-1	TRBV5-4
TGTGCCAGCAGGATCAGCATTGCCTCCTACGAGCAGTACTTC	CASRISIASYEQYF	few	NA	TRBJ2-7	TRBV27
TGCAGCGTTGTAAGCGGGAGCTCCTACGAGCAGTACTTC	CSVVSGSSYEQYF	few	TRBD2	TRBJ2-7	TRBV29-1
TGTGCCAGCAAAGAACAGGGGGTGGTTAGGCAGCCCCAGCATTTT	CASKEQGVVRQPQHF	NA	TRBD1	TRBJ1-5	TRBV2
TGCGCCAGCAGCGAAGTTAGCGCCAGCTCCTACAATGAGCAGTTCTTC	CASSEVSASSYNEQFF	many	NA	TRBJ2-1	TRBV5-1